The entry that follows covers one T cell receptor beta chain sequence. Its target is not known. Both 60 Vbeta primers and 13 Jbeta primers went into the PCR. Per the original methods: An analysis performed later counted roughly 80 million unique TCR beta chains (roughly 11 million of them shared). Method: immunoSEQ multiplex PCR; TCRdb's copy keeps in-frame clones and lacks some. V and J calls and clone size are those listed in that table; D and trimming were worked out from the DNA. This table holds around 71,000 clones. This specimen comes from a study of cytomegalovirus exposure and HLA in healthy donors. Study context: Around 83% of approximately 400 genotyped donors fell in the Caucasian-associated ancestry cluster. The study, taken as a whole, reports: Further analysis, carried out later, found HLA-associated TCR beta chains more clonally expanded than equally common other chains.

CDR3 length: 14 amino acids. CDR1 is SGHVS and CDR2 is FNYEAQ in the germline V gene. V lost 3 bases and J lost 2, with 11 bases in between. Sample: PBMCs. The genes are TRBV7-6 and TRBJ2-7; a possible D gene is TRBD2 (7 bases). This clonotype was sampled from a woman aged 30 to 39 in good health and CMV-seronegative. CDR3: CASSFRGATYEQYF. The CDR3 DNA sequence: TGTGCCAGCAGCTTTCGGGGGGCTACCTACGAGCAGTACTTC.